Presented here are 14 T cell receptor beta chains from one specimen sequenced in a study of regulatory T cells in long-lasting Graves disease (dated by TCRdb to about 2021). The label giving this sample's time point can be read as: newly diagnosed GD, antithyroid drugs for less than 3 months. For both TCR sequencing and RNA sequencing, RNA was extracted from PBMCs in TRIzol. Libraries were made using multiplex PCR. The sequencer listed for this sample is Illumina HiSeq 4000. CDR3 regions were amplified by Arm-PCR with iRepertoire HTBI primers to construct TCR beta libraries. Using fastp trimming at Q25 and MiXCR clonotype assembly, TCRdb reanalyzed the public sequencing data and kept in-frame beta chains. One record per CDR3 amino acid sequence lists the most common genes and DNA. The sample data list more than 400,000 distinct CDR3 sequences, and 16% of these were observed just once. The ten largest clonotypes hold 12% of the sample.

These same data were also listed under a study on T cells in Graves' hyperthyroidism and ophthalmopathy.

The specimen comprised peripheral blood mononuclear cells (PBMCs), sampled at new diagnosis, from a patient treated with antithyroid drugs. The receptor source for this set is a man aged 35-49 years with Graves disease. Donor details come from another sample of the same person, matched by shared clones.

This clonotype has more than one count but fewer than ten. Just one base apart from a much larger clone, this may be a read error. The CDR3 nucleotides are TGTGCCAGCAGCCCAGGACTAGCGGGAGGGCAGGAGCAGTACTTC. Amino acid sequence: CASSPGLAGGQEQYF. V usage is TRBV3-1 and J usage is TRBJ2-7, with 15 nucleotides matching TRBD2. Germline trimming cut 4 bases from V and 7 bases from J; bases unmatched to any gene: 5. Germline CDR1 is LGHDT and CDR2 is YNNKEL (reference sequence). The CDR3 sequence is 15 residues long.

This chain links TRBV19 with TRBJ2-1, with 11 bases fitting TRBD2. The CDR3 sequence is 16 residues long. CDR1 and CDR2 (germline): LNHDA, SQIVND (reference sequence). V shed 5 bases, J shed 8 bases, and the junction held 11 bases outside the gene matches. CDR3 residues: CASSFQRLAGGYEQFF. In nucleotides, the CDR3 is TGTGCCAGTAGTTTTCAGAGGCTAGCGGGAGGATATGAGCAGTTCTTC.

The sample holds many counts of this clonotype. The chain is built from TRBV10-1 and TRBJ2-3; 13 nucleotides agree with TRBD2. Germline V lookup: CDR1 WNHNN, CDR2 SYGVQD (reference sequence). The V and J ends lost 5 bases and 2 bases, in that order; junction bases with no gene match: 4. There are 16 residues in the CDR3. The CDR3 DNA sequence: TGCGCCAGCAGTTCGGGACTAGCGGGACTCACAGATACGCAGTATTTT. It yields the protein CASSSGLAGLTDTQYF.

The rearrangement joins TRBV6-1 to TRBJ2-1, with a possible D match to TRBD2 (5 bases). V was pared by 10 bases and J by 4 bases, with 11 bases between. Germline loops: CDR1 MNHNS, CDR2 SASEGT. CDR3 length equals 12 residues. CDR3 sequence: CAITDSYNEQFF. CDR3 bases: TGTGCCATTACGGACTCATACAATGAGCAGTTCTTC.

The V and J genes are TRBV5-1 and TRBJ1-4, with a tentative D call TRBD1 (6 bases). Germline loops: CDR1 SGHRS, CDR2 YFSETQ. This CDR3 has 17 residues. V lost 0 bases, J lost 3 bases, and 15 bases lay in between. The CDR3 spells CASSLAKGGTANEKLFF. The CDR3 coding sequence is TGCGCCAGCAGCTTGGCCAAGGGGGGTACGGCTAATGAAAAACTGTTTTTT.

V usage is TRBV28 and J usage is TRBJ1-1; the match to TRBD1 covers 10 bases. Germline trimming cut 7 bases from V and 1 base from J; bases unmatched to any gene: 3. This CDR3 contains 14 residues. Per the germline V gene, CDR1 is MDHEN and CDR2 is SYDVKM. CDR3 residues: CASNGQGENTEAFF. CDR3 DNA sequence: TGTGCCAGCAACGGACAGGGGGAGAACACTGAAGCTTTCTTT.

This clonotype was counted at least ten times. An end of the junction does not agree with germline; a read error may underlie this. The genes are TRBV11-2 and TRBJ2-7; 7 bases are shared with TRBD1. The CDR3 spans 14 residues. The germline CDR1 and CDR2 sequences are SGHAT and FQNNGV. The chain's CDR3 is CASSSGPWDSEEYF. The CDR3 coding sequence is TGTGCCAGCAGCTCCGGCCCTTGGGACAGCGAGGAGTACTTC. The variable domain in full, completed from reference TRBV11-2 and TRBJ2-7, reads EAGVAQSPRYKIIEKRQSVAFWCNPISGHATLYWYQQILGQGPKLLIQFQNNGVVDDSQLPKDRFSAERLKGVDSTLKIQPAKLEDSAVYLCASSSGPWDSEEYFGPGTRLTVT.

This clonotype was recorded a few times. This is likely a read error, given that the CDR3 carries no conserved phenylalanine or tryptophan at its end. The V and J genes are TRBV28 and TRBJ2-3; D not certain. CDR1 MDHEN and CDR2 SYDVKM come from the germline V gene. The V end lost 4 bases, the J end lost 1 base, and 12 bases lay between the germline ends. The CDR3 extends over 15 amino acids. Here the CDR3 reads CASSSSGLGTDTQYL. CDR3 nucleotides: TGTGCCAGCAGTTCATCTGGGTTGGGCACAGATACGCAGTATCTT.

Notes on this clonotype: A clone one base away is much larger, so this may be a read error. The chain is built from TRBV6-2 or TRBV6-3 and TRBJ2-1, with no clear D. The assigned J gene may be wrong: the sequence end matches TRBJ2-5 better. Germline CDR1 reads MNHEY; CDR2 reads SVGEGT. This CDR3 region has 12 residues. For the CDR3, the DNA is TGTGCCAGCAAAAGATCCCAAGAGACCCAGTACTTC. Amino acid sequence: CASKRSQETQYF.

This clonotype has a handful of counts. The junction shows a germline mismatch at one end, possibly a read error. The chain couples TRBV5-1 to TRBJ2-7; D remains unclear. Germline V gene data show CDR1 as SGHRS and CDR2 as YFSETQ. This CDR3 region has 13 residues. The CDR3 region is CAGSSSTGDEQYF. The CDR3 DNA is TGCGCCGGCAGCTCCTCTACTGGGGACGAGCAGTACTTC.

Regarding this clonotype: A read error is likely here: a far larger clone is one base away. J is TRBJ2-4 and V is TRBV27; possible D gene TRBD1, 5 bases. This CDR3 region has 12 residues. In germline, CDR1 is MNHEY, CDR2 SMNVEV (reference sequence). Trimming stripped 11 bases from V and 13 bases from J, with 21 bases between. The CDR3 sequence: CAGTRTGQRQYF. The CDR3 DNA is TGTGCCGGCACCCGCACCGGACAACGGCAGTACTTC.

This clonotype was seen at least ten times. This chain uses TRBV3-1 with TRBJ2-1; a weak D match, TRBD2 (5 bases). Trimming cost V 1 base and J 15 bases, with 13 bases left between them. The germline V gene encodes CDR1 LGHDT and CDR2 YNNKEL (reference sequence). This CDR3 has 12 residues. The CDR3 here is CASSQGTSVMFF. CDR3 DNA: TGTGCCAGCAGCCAAGGAACTAGTGTGATGTTCTTC.

The J gene is TRBJ2-1, the V gene TRBV5-1; D gene unclear. V was clipped by 0 bases and J by 5 bases, with 12 bases between them. This CDR3 region has 15 residues. The germline V gene encodes CDR1 SGHRS and CDR2 YFSETQ. In DNA, the CDR3 is TGCGCCAGCAGCTTGGACTTAACCCTCAACAATGAGCAGTTCTTC. Its protein product is CASSLDLTLNNEQFF.

The V call is TRBV29-1, the J call TRBJ2-7, with 12 bases identical to TRBD2. Germline V gene lookup returns CDR1 SQVTM and CDR2 ANQGSEA. Trimming removed 4 bases from V and 5 bases from J; junction bases left unmatched: 6. This CDR3 comprises 14 residues. The CDR3 DNA reads TGCAGCGTTGGGCTCCTAGCGGGAGGGGACGAGCAGTACTTC. It yields the protein CSVGLLAGGDEQYF.